Below are 10 T cell receptor beta chains sequenced from a single sample in a study of OX40 agonist ivuxolimab in advanced cancers. Profiling relied on immunoSEQ multiplex PCR, and the TCRdb table lists in-frame clones only, not all of them. Here the sample spans approximately 46,000 clones, 60% to 80% being singletons. The sequences come from CD4+ or CD8+ T cells sorted from blood, collected in a trial of the OX40 agonist ivuxolimab. Receptor source: an adult with an advanced solid tumor such as melanoma, head and neck, liver or kidney cancer.

The gene calls are TRBV27 and TRBJ2-1; D gene uncertain. Trimming removed 3 bases from V and 8 bases from J, with 5 bases in between. The germline CDR1 and CDR2 sequences are MNHEY and SMNVEV (reference sequence). The CDR3 covers 11 residues. The CDR3 sequence: CASSFGHEQFF. The CDR3 DNA follows: TGTGCCAGCAGTTTTGGGCATGAGCAGTTCTTC.

The V and J genes are TRBV6-6 and TRBJ2-7; D gene unclear. In germline, CDR1 is MNHNY, CDR2 SVGAGI (reference sequence). The V end lost 5 bases, the J end lost 7 bases, and 9 bases lay between the germline ends. The CDR3 consists of 11 residues. The CDR3 sequence: CASSASYEQYF. The CDR3 DNA reads TGTGCCAGCAGTGCCTCATATGAGCAGTACTTC.

The genes are TRBV7-8 and TRBJ1-6, with TRBD1 matching over 11 bases. The V gene end was trimmed by 4 bases and the J gene end by 10 bases; junction bases not matched to a gene: 9. Germline V gene sequence: CDR1 SGHVS, CDR2 FQNEAQ. The CDR3 runs to 16 residues. The chain's CDR3 is CASSSIQGTGGSPLHF. Here the CDR3 DNA reads TGTGCCAGCAGCTCCATACAAGGGACAGGGGGATCACCCCTCCACTTT.

The J gene is TRBJ1-2, the V gene TRBV5-1; tentatively, D is TRBD1 (6 bases). Germline V gene data show CDR1 as SGHRS and CDR2 as YFSETQ. This CDR3 contains 15 residues. V was clipped by 0 bases and J by 5 bases, with 14 bases between them. CDR3 nucleotides: TGCGCCAGCAGCTTGGAGGCCGGGGGCCCGTATGGCTACACCTTC. Encoded protein: CASSLEAGGPYGYTF.

This clone was counted only a few times. At the DNA level, this CDR3 is encoded by other sequences in the same sample as well. This chain links TRBV9 with TRBJ2-7, with D perhaps TRBD1 (5 bases). The CDR3 extends over 12 amino acids. CDR1 SGDLS and CDR2 YYNGEE come from the germline V gene. V lost 4 bases and J lost 3, with 8 bases in between. Written as DNA, the CDR3 is TGTGCCAGCAGCCCGCAGGGCTACGAGCAGTACTTC. Its translation: CASSPQGYEQYF.

The chain has TRBV6-6 and TRBJ1-1; D is uncertain. The V end lost 2 bases, the J end lost 6 bases, and 10 bases lay between the germline ends. This CDR3 spans 13 amino acids. Germline V gene sequence: CDR1 MNHNY, CDR2 SVGAGI (reference sequence). CDR3 DNA sequence: TGTGCCAGCAGTTACCAGGAGTTCGCTGAAGCTTTCTTT. Protein sequence: CASSYQEFAEAFF.

V is TRBV7-8 and J is TRBJ2-3; weak D call: TRBD1 (5 bases). Trimming left V 1 base short and J 0 bases short, with 8 bases between. Germline lookup yields CDR1 SGHVS and CDR2 FQNEAQ. The CDR3 totals 15 residues. The CDR3 nucleotides are TGTGCCAGCAGCTTAGGTACAGGAAGCACAGATACGCAGTATTTT. It translates to CASSLGTGSTDTQYF.

The rearrangement uses TRBV7-3 and TRBJ2-7; possibly TRBD2 for D (6 bases). Trimming removed 2 bases at V and 4 bases at J, with 15 bases between. Germline-derived CDR1 and CDR2 are SGHTA and FQGTGA. The CDR3 sequence is 15 residues long. Written as DNA, the CDR3 is TGTGCCAGCAGCTTAGGACCCGGCGCGGGGTACGAGCAGTACTTC. Translation gives CASSLGPGAGYEQYF.

This clone was picked up one time. This chain joins TRBV6-1 and TRBJ2-5; no clear D gene. CDR3 length equals 12 residues. The germline V and J ends were trimmed by 2 bases and 6 bases, with 7 bases remaining between them. Germline V gene lookup returns CDR1 MNHNS and CDR2 SASEGT. The CDR3 sequence is CASSEILQTQYF. CDR3 nucleotide sequence: TGTGCCAGCAGTGAAATTTTACAGACCCAGTACTTC.

The rearrangement uses TRBV6-5 and TRBJ1-2; unclear D gene. V was pared by 10 bases and J by 4 bases, with 19 bases between. The length of the CDR3 is 14 residues. The germline V gene encodes CDR1 MNHEY and CDR2 SVGAGI. CDR3 amino acids: CATTARPSSYGYTF. CDR3 coding DNA: TGTGCCACCACTGCCCGACCATCCTCCTATGGCTACACCTTC.